This T cell receptor (beta chain) is drawn from a study of blood T cell repertoires in COVID-19 (TCRdb year 2020). Regarding the study in general: The collaborator samples originated in the United States, Italy and Spain and spanned the acute and convalescent phases of COVID-19. The material from the prospective study consisted of cDNA or gDNA derived from T cells, B-cell-depleted T cells, or PBMCs. Subjects who had been exposed to COVID-19, were actively infected with it, or had recovered from it provided the deeply sampled blood TCRbeta repertoires that made up the dataset. The repertoires were released in a freely available public database meant as a resource for research on the immune response to SARS-CoV-2. The samples were drawn from two sources: the first 160 participants of the ongoing ImmuneRACE study, and 1,000 to 1,500 subjects contributed by 6 global collaborators. Sample metadata almost always included a de-identified subject ID, COVID-19 status, age in years and sex. Where available, HLA class I and class II types were obtained from metadata supplied by the sample provider rather than from assay-based typing. Paper-wide results and their limitations: Clinical and demographic metadata were provided uncurated, with the amount varying by source and participant.

At the junction V is shortened by 5 bases and J by 0 bases, with 13 bases in between. The germline V gene provides CDR1 SGHNT and CDR2 YENEEA. Including the terminal cysteine and phenylalanine, the CDR3 comprises 15 residues. Only the CDR3 DNA stays, 45 bases, in frame from base 1. TCRbeta CDR3 regions were amplified from genomic DNA using the immunoSEQ Assay, a bias-controlled multiplex PCR. The paper's data handling went like this. Within the assay, amplification of reference gene primers was used to estimate how many nucleated cells each sample contained. To quantify the absolute abundance of each unique TCRbeta CDR3 rearrangement, sequence reads were collapsed and filtered. For each sample, productive Simpson clonality was calculated as the square root of Simpson's diversity index across productive rearrangements. The source is immuneACCESS, and TCRdb retained only in-frame sequences with V and J called. Part of the clones is not carried over; for the studies checked, unresolved V genes explain less than half of this, and the remainder is unexplained. The DNA gave D and trimming, while V, J and clone size come from that table. Counted in this sample were around 250,000 clones; more than 65% of them appeared once. Together, the top ten hold 2.5% to 3.5% of the sample.

Regarding this clone: Its antigen specificity is not known. No much larger clonotype is one base removed from it; base qualities were not supplied.

Whole blood was collected in K2EDTA tubes by collaborating institutions according to the institutions' own protocols. Collaborator samples were shipped for TCRbeta analysis as frozen whole blood, isolated PBMCs, or DNA extracted from either sample type. The rearrangement combines TRBV11-3 with TRBJ2-5, with TRBD1 tentatively as D gene (6 bases match). The source material was peripheral blood. The clonotype was recovered from a woman aged 18-30 years with acute or convalescent COVID-19. Here the CDR3 is given as CASSTGMSNQETQYF. DNA sequence: TGTGCCAGCAGCACAGGGATGTCGAACCAAGAGACCCAGTACTTC.